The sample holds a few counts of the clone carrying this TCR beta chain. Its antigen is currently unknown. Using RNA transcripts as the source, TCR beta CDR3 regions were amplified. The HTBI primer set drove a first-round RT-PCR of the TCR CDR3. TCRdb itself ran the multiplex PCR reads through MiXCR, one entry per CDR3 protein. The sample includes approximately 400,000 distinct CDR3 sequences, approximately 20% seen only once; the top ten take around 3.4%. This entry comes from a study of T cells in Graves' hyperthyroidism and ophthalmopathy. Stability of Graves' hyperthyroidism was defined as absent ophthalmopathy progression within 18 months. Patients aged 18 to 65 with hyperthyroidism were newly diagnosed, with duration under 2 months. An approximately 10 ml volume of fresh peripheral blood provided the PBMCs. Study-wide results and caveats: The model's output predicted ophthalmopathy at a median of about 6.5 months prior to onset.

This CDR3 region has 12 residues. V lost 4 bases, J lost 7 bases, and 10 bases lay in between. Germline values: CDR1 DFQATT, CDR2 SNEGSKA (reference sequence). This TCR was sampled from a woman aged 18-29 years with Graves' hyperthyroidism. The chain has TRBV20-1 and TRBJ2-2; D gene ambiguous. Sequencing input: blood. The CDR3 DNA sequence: TGCAGTGCTAACCCAGTCGGCGGGGAGCTGTTTTTT. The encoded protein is CSANPVGGELFF.